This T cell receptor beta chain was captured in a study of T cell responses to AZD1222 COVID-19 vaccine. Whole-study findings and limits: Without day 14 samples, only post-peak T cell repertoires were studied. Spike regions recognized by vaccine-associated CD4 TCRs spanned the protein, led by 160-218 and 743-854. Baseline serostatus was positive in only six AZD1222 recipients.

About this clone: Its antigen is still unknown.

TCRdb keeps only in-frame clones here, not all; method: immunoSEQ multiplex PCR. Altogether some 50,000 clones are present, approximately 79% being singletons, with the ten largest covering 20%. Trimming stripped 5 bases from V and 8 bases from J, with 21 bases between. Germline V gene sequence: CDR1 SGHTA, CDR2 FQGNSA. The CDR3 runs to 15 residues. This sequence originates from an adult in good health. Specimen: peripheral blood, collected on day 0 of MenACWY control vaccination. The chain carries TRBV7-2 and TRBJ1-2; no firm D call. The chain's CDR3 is CASSPIEDLLRGYTF. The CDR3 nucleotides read TGTGCCAGCAGCCCGATTGAGGACCTCCTTAGGGGCTACACCTTC.